This record concerns one T cell receptor beta chain sequence. The CDR3 is 14 residues long. The V end lost 6 bases, the J end lost 6 bases, and 14 bases lay between the germline ends. The germline V gene encodes CDR1 SNHLY and CDR2 FYNNEI. The sample originates from a study of blood T cell repertoires in COVID-19. Across the whole study: Samples came from the United States, Italy and Spain, spanning acute and convalescent COVID-19. Nucleic acid was either cDNA or gDNA, and it came from T cells, B-cell-depleted T cells, or PBMCs.

The authors' processing: It was from reference gene primer amplification that nucleated cell counts were estimated. The data were produced by immunoSEQ multiplex PCR, yet TCRdb's version contains in-frame clones alone and is incomplete. That table furnishes V, J and clone size, whereas the DNA furnished D and trimming. This sample has approximately 270,000 clones, with approximately 85% found just once. The receptor comes from a woman in her 70s with acute or convalescent COVID-19. Sequencing used peripheral blood. This chain links TRBV2 with TRBJ2-2; a possible D gene is TRBD1 (5 bases). The CDR3, as DNA: TGTGCCAGCAGCCCTACAACGACAGCCGGGGAGCTGTTTTTT. This translates into CASSPTTTAGELFF.